Below, 30 T cell receptor beta chains from the same sample are listed, as sequenced in a study of shared clonotypes between healthy human individuals. Terminally differentiated effector memory CD45RA+ cells were excluded by CCR7 positive selection of CD45RO-negative cells. TCRdb's table, derived via immunoSEQ multiplex PCR, lists solely in-frame clones and lacks some. The sample includes about 2 million clones, approximately 95% of them seen just once. Source material: naive CD8+ T cells sorted from blood. Source of these receptors: a man younger than 35 in good health.

The chain uses TRBV6-1 and TRBJ2-7; D unresolved. V was trimmed by 6 bases and J by 7 bases, leaving 19 bases between them. The length of the CDR3 is 14 residues. The germline V gene encodes CDR1 MNHNS and CDR2 SASEGT. The DNA of the CDR3 is TGTGCCAGCAGCCCTCTAAAAGGAGCCTGGGAGCAGTACTTC. Its protein product is CASSPLKGAWEQYF.

In nucleotides, the CDR3 is TGTGCCAGCTCCCATGGGCGGGGCTACGAGCAGTACTTC. Its protein product is CASSHGRGYEQYF. V is TRBV27 and J is TRBJ2-7; D might be TRBD2 (6 bases). The length of the CDR3 is 13 residues. Trimming removed 8 bases from V and 3 bases from J, with 14 bases in between. The germline V gene has CDR1 MNHEY and CDR2 SMNVEV (reference sequence).

The V call is TRBV28, the J call TRBJ2-2; 9 positions agree with TRBD2. Germline V gene lookup returns CDR1 MDHEN and CDR2 SYDVKM. V lost 4 bases, J lost 5 bases, and 2 bases stayed unmatched. The CDR3 contains 14 residues. CDR3 protein: CASSSAGGTGELFF. Here the CDR3 DNA reads TGTGCCAGCAGTTCAGCGGGAGGTACCGGGGAGCTGTTTTTT.

The V and J genes are TRBV2 and TRBJ2-5; D not resolved. Germline V gene sequence: CDR1 SNHLY, CDR2 FYNNEI. V was clipped by 4 bases and J by 5 bases, with 5 bases between them. The CDR3 is 11 residues long. This CDR3 reads CASSGVETQYF. In DNA form, the CDR3 reads TGTGCCAGCAGTGGGGTGGAGACCCAGTACTTC. Together with reference TRBV2 and TRBJ2-5, the CDR3 gives the full variable domain: EPEVTQTPSHQVTQMGQEVILRCVPISNHLYFYWYRQILGQKVEFLVSFYNNEISEKSEIFDDQFSVERPDGSNFTLKIRSTKLEDSAMYFCASSGVETQYFGPGTRLLVL.

V gene TRBV4-3 combines with J gene TRBJ2-7, with D tentatively TRBD1 (6 bases). Trimming pared 4 bases from V and 4 bases from J, leaving 17 bases between. The CDR3 spans 15 residues. Germline assignment: CDR1 LGHNA and CDR2 YSLEER. In nucleotides, the CDR3 is TGCGCCAGCAGCCCGCACTCAGGGGCGGTTTACGAGCAGTACTTC. Residues: CASSPHSGAVYEQYF.

CDR3 residues: CASSDPAGGTDTQYF. In nucleotides, the CDR3 is TGCGCCAGCAGTGACCCAGCGGGAGGAACAGATACGCAGTATTTT. V usage is TRBV10-2 and J usage is TRBJ2-3; TRBD2 matches 9 bases. There are 15 residues in the CDR3. J lost 3 bases, V lost 3 bases, and 4 bases had no gene match. CDR1 and CDR2 (germline): WSHSY, SAAADI.

This clone was seen once. This chain joins TRBV6-4 and TRBJ2-7; 8 bases match TRBD1. The CDR3 totals 14 residues. Looked up from germline, CDR1 is MRHNA and CDR2 is SNTAGT. Trimming took 11 bases from V and 3 from J; bases not matched to a gene: 12. CDR3 DNA sequence: TGTGCCCCCATCCCACGGACAGGGATCTACGAGCAGTACTTC. It specifies CAPIPRTGIYEQYF.

This clone appeared once. The V call is TRBV27, the J call TRBJ1-1; unclear D gene. Germline CDR1 is MNHEY and CDR2 is SMNVEV (reference sequence). Trimming removed 2 bases from V and 1 base from J, with 17 bases in between. The length of the CDR3 is 17 residues. For the CDR3, the DNA is TGTGCCAGCAGTTTACTCTCTCAGGTACAGTCGAACACTGAAGCTTTCTTT. This translates into CASSLLSQVQSNTEAFF.

For the CDR3, the DNA is TGCGCCAGCAGGAACAGTGCAGAAGCTTTCTTT. Translated: CASRNSAEAFF. V gene TRBV10-1 combines with J gene TRBJ1-1; D is uncertain. The V and J ends lost 6 bases and 8 bases respectively, with 10 bases between them. CDR1 is WNHNN and CDR2 is SYGVQD in the germline V gene (reference sequence). This CDR3 is 11 amino acids long.

The chain recombines TRBV28 with TRBJ1-1; D not resolved. V gave up 3 bases and J gave up 5 bases, with 16 bases separating them. This CDR3 comprises 15 residues. Germline loops: CDR1 MDHEN, CDR2 SYDVKM. The CDR3 is CASSFRSRLSTEAFF. The CDR3 DNA sequence: TGTGCCAGCAGTTTTCGATCGCGTTTGAGTACTGAAGCTTTCTTT.

This chain connects TRBV5-4 to TRBJ1-2; tentative D call: TRBD1 (5 bases). The CDR3 has 13 amino acids. The V end lost 0 bases, the J end lost 8 bases, and 11 bases lay between the germline ends. Germline lookup yields CDR1 SGHNT and CDR2 YYREEE (reference sequence). The CDR3 protein is CASSLAQGEGYTF. The CDR3 DNA sequence: TGTGCCAGCAGCTTGGCCCAGGGAGAGGGCTACACCTTC.

The V and J genes are TRBV13 and TRBJ2-7; 13 bases are a match to TRBD2. Unmatched junction bases numbered 5, after V lost 3 bases and J lost 6 bases. Per the germline V gene, CDR1 is PRHDT and CDR2 is FYEKMQ (reference sequence). This CDR3 is built from 15 residues. The CDR3 DNA sequence: TGTGCCAGCAGCTTCGGGACTAGCGGGAAGGCCGAGCAGTACTTC. Its protein product is CASSFGTSGKAEQYF.

This chain joins TRBV6-1 and TRBJ2-7, with D perhaps matching TRBD1 or TRBD2 (7 bases each). The CDR3 contains 13 residues. The V and J ends lost 5 bases and 3 bases respectively, with 11 bases between them. CDR1 is MNHNS and CDR2 is SASEGT in the germline V gene. The CDR3 bases are TGTGCCAGCAGTCCAGGGGGGGACTACGAGCAGTACTTC. This codes for CASSPGGDYEQYF.

The chain couples TRBV5-8 to TRBJ1-1; weak D call: TRBD1 (5 bases). Per the germline V gene, CDR1 is SGHTS and CDR2 is YDEGEE. Trimming removed 6 bases at V and 0 bases at J, with 21 bases between. This CDR3 has 17 residues. The CDR3, as DNA: TGTGCCAGCACCTATACTCGGGACGGCTTTTTGAACACTGAAGCTTTCTTT. Translating gives CASTYTRDGFLNTEAFF.

DNA for the CDR3: TGTGCCAGCAGCTTCGGGGGTTGGGAGACCCAGTACTTC. Translating it yields CASSFGGWETQYF. The chain is built from TRBV5-6 and TRBJ2-5, with D possibly TRBD2 on 6 matching bases. V was trimmed by 2 bases and J by 5 bases, leaving 10 bases between them. The CDR3 covers 13 residues. Germline V lookup: CDR1 SGHDT, CDR2 YYEEEE.

In DNA, the CDR3 is TGTGCCAGCAGCACCGGGGACAGCTCCTACGAGCAGTACTTC. Its protein is CASSTGDSSYEQYF. The V and J genes are TRBV9 and TRBJ2-7; 7 bases align to TRBD1. V lost 4 bases, J lost 0 bases, and 4 bases stayed unmatched. The CDR3 is made up of 14 amino acids. Germline V gives CDR1 SGDLS, CDR2 YYNGEE. The full variable domain, completed using reference TRBV9 and TRBJ2-7, is DSGVTQTPKHLITATGQRVTLRCSPRSGDLSVYWYQQSLDQGLQFLIQYYNGEERAKGNILERFSAQQFPDLHSELNLSSLELGDSALYFCASSTGDSSYEQYFGPGTRLTVT.

This clone was counted a single time. The junction shows a germline mismatch at one end, possibly a read error. This sample also contains other DNA sequences that code for the same CDR3. This chain links TRBV27 with TRBJ2-5, with TRBD1 as a possible D gene (5 bases). The CDR3 is 14 amino acids. CDR1 and CDR2 from the germline V gene are MNHEY and SMNVEV (reference sequence). The CDR3 reads CASSLWAGQETQYF. The CDR3 DNA sequence: TGTGCCAGCAGTTTATGGGCAGGGCAAGAAACCCAGTACTTC.

This clone was seen a single time. The chain uses TRBV4-3 and TRBJ2-2; possibly TRBD2 for D (5 bases). Germline CDR1 LGHNA, CDR2 YSLEER. CDR3 length: 16 residues. The V gene lost 4 bases and the J gene lost 3 bases, with 15 bases spanning the gap. This CDR3 reads CASSPSPGWDTGELFF. CDR3 in DNA: TGCGCCAGCAGCCCCTCCCCGGGATGGGACACCGGGGAGCTGTTTTTT.

The chain joins TRBV28 to TRBJ1-2; D unclear. Deletions cut 1 base from V and 3 bases from J, with 12 bases between. CDR1 and CDR2 from the germline V gene are MDHEN and SYDVKM. There are 15 residues in the CDR3. The CDR3 nucleotides are TGTGCCAGCAGTTTATCGGCAGGAGGTCACTATGGCTACACCTTC. It is translated as CASSLSAGGHYGYTF.

The chain couples TRBV5-1 to TRBJ1-1; perhaps TRBD1 as D (5 bases). The CDR3 is made up of 16 amino acids. Trimming took off 0 bases at V and 0 bases at J, with 12 bases between the two ends. CDR1 is SGHRS and CDR2 is YFSETQ in the germline V gene. The CDR3 spells CASSLALTGLNTEAFF. CDR3 DNA sequence: TGCGCCAGCAGCTTGGCCCTAACAGGTTTGAACACTGAAGCTTTCTTT.

The CDR3 region is CASSLVGGWGDTQYF. CDR3 coding DNA: TGTGCCAGCAGCTTAGTCGGCGGGTGGGGGGATACGCAGTATTTT. The genes are TRBV11-2 and TRBJ2-3; either TRBD1 or TRBD2 may supply D (5 bases each). CDR1 and CDR2 from the germline V gene are SGHAT and FQNNGV. The CDR3 contains 15 residues. V lost 1 base to trimming and J lost 6 bases, with 14 bases between them.

The chain has TRBV4-2 and TRBJ1-1; maybe TRBD1 (5 bases). The CDR3 consists of 15 residues. Germline V lookup: CDR1 LGHNA, CDR2 YNFKEQ. V lost 0 bases to trimming and J lost 5 bases, with 13 bases between them. CDR3 bases: TGTGCCAGCAGCCAAGATCGGGGTGGGGGGACTGAAGCTTTCTTT. Translating gives CASSQDRGGGTEAFF.

This clone was counted a few times. The chain employs TRBV9 and TRBJ1-2; perhaps TRBD1 as D (6 bases). V was shortened by 3 bases and J by 7 bases, with 13 bases between the two germline ends. This CDR3 comprises 13 residues. CDR1 is SGDLS, CDR2 YYNGEE, per germline. The CDR3 is CASSAQGSGGYTF. In DNA, the CDR3 is TGTGCCAGCAGCGCACAGGGATCCGGTGGCTACACCTTC.

This chain links TRBV7-9 with TRBJ2-7; possibly TRBD2 for D (6 bases). Germline values: CDR1 SEHNR, CDR2 FQNEAQ (reference sequence). Trimming stripped 1 base from V and 7 bases from J, with 11 bases between. This CDR3 is built from 13 residues. CDR3 sequence: CASSLGERVEQYF. The CDR3 bases are TGTGCCAGCAGCTTAGGGGAGCGGGTTGAGCAGTACTTC.

The gene calls are TRBV14 and TRBJ2-1; D tentatively reads TRBD1 or TRBD2 (5 bases each). From germline, CDR1 is SGHDN and CDR2 FVKESK. V was pared by 6 bases and J by 3 bases, with 15 bases between. The CDR3 totals 15 residues. CDR3 region: CASSSGTGIYNEQFF. CDR3 coding DNA: TGTGCCAGCAGTTCCGGGACCGGGATCTACAATGAGCAGTTCTTC.

The chain couples TRBV7-8 to TRBJ2-7; 11 positions agree with TRBD1. Germline assignment: CDR1 SGHVS and CDR2 FQNEAQ. The V and J ends lost 8 bases and 6 bases, in that order; junction bases with no gene match: 9. This CDR3 is 14 amino acids long. For the CDR3, the DNA is TGTGCCAGCTGGCACGGGACAGGGGGTGGCGAGCAGTACTTC. It is translated as CASWHGTGGGEQYF.

There are a few counts of this clone. V is TRBV10-3 and J is TRBJ2-7; 7 bases are shared with TRBD2. V gave up 0 bases and J gave up 8 bases; unmatched junction bases: 19. Germline assignment: CDR1 ENHRY and CDR2 SYGVKD. The CDR3 covers 18 residues. CDR3 in amino acids: CAISESGGVKSGSLQQYF. CDR3 DNA: TGTGCCATCAGTGAGTCGGGAGGGGTCAAAAGCGGATCCCTCCAGCAGTACTTC.

The chain carries TRBV12-5 and TRBJ2-3, with 10 bases lining up with TRBD2. This CDR3 spans 18 amino acids. J gave up 5 bases and V 0 bases, and 11 bases lay outside the gene matches. CDR1 is LGHNT, CDR2 FRNRAP, per germline. The CDR3 nucleotides are TGTGCTAGTGGTTTGGTACAATCACTAGCGGGAATAGGAGATACGCAGTATTTT. The encoded protein is CASGLVQSLAGIGDTQYF.

The gene calls are TRBV10-2 and TRBJ1-2, with TRBD1 matching over 7 bases. The J segment lost 2 bases and the V segment lost 0 bases, leaving 3 bases of the junction unmatched. The CDR3 sequence is 15 residues long. In germline, CDR1 is WSHSY, CDR2 SAAADI. The CDR3 here is CASSESTGLNYGYTF. CDR3 DNA: TGCGCCAGCAGTGAGTCGACAGGGTTGAACTATGGCTACACCTTC.

The chain is built from TRBV27 and TRBJ2-5; D is perhaps TRBD1 (5 bases). Germline assignment: CDR1 MNHEY and CDR2 SMNVEV (reference sequence). The V end lost 6 bases, the J end lost 5 bases, and 16 bases lay between the germline ends. The CDR3 consists of 14 residues. The chain's CDR3 is CASSYRWESETQYF. In DNA form, the CDR3 reads TGTGCCAGCAGCTACAGGTGGGAAAGTGAGACCCAGTACTTC.